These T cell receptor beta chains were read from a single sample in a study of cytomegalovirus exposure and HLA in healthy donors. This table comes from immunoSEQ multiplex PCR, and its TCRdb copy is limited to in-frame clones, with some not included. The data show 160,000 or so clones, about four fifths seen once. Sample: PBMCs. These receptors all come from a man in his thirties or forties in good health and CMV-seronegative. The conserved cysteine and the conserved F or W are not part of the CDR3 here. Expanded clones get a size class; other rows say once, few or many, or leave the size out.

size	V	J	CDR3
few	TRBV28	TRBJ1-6	ASVRDSYNSPLH
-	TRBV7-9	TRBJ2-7	SSIGTERYEQY
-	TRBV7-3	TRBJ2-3	ASSWTSGGQDTQY
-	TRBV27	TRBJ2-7	ASSLFPGTSGSYEQY
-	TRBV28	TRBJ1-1	ASSLLGEGNTEAF
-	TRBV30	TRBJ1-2	ASSTGGGGGYT
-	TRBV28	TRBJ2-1	ASSILGAGHFNEQF
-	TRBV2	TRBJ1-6	ASSEAIGGRSPLH
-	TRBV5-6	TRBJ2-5	ASSLDGGGPGETQY
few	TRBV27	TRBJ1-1	ASSFSAGPRDRNTEAF
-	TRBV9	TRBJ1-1	ASSAWTGEGTEAF
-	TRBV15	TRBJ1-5	ATNREGGRNQPQH
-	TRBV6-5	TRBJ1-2	ASSYARQGQNGYT
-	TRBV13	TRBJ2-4	ASSHRGRTKNIQY
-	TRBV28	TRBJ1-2	ASSQFLEANYGYT
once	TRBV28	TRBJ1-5	ASSRDRSNQPQH
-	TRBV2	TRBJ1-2	ASRWVQGYGYT
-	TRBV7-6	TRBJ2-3	ASSLNEYTDTQY
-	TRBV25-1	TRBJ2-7	ASSATGQLPYEQY
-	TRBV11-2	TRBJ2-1	ASSTQGLGNMGNEQF
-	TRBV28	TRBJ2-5	ASSRTGDLGGTQY
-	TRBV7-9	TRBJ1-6	SSSPGARGPYNSPLH
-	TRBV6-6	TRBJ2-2	ASSGTGNTGELF
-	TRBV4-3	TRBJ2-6	ASTTSGGAGANVLT
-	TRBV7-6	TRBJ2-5	ASSLVGGGASVETQY
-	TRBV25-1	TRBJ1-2	ASSETIIGYGYT
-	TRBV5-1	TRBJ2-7	ASSLNAGGAAEDEQY
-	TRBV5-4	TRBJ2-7	ASSPAGRLAEQY
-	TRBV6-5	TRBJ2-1	ATSRDALDRIMQF
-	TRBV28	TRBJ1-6	ASSTEGGGWNSPLH
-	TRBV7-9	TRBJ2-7	ASSLTRVDPYEQY
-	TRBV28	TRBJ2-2	ASSLSEGANTGELF
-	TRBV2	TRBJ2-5	ASTPGETQY
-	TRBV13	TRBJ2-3	ASSLDRGNTDTQY
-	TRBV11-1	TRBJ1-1	ASSQTRRTNTEAF
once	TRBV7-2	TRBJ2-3	ASSRTGGSTDTQY
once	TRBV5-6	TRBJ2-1	ASSPRLGAFEQF
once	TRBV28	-	ASSSPLGFAIYEQY
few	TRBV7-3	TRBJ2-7	ASSLGAGSTLHEQY
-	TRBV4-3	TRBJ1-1	ASSQGQGMNTEAF
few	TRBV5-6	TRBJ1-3	ASSLRFSGNTIY
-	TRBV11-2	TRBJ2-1	ASSLAFRVVEQF
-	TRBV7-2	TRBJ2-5	ASSFKNRAGGPETQY
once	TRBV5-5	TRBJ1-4	ASSFGQGNEKLF
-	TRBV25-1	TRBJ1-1	ASRHGPREAEAF
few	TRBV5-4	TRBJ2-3	ASSSGQGHTDTQY
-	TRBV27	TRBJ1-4	ASSSRGDEKLF
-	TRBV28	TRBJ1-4	ASSFRGIIEKLF
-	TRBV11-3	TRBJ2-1	ASSPNGQAQF
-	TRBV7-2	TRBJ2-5	ASSFLPRGGRETQY
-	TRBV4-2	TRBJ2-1	ASSPRGASGSLTEQF
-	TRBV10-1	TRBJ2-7	ASSVHSNHEQY
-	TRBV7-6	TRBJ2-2	ASSRGRGFAGELF
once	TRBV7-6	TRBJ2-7	ASSRVEVVDEQY
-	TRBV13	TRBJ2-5	ASSLVGLAAPRAQY